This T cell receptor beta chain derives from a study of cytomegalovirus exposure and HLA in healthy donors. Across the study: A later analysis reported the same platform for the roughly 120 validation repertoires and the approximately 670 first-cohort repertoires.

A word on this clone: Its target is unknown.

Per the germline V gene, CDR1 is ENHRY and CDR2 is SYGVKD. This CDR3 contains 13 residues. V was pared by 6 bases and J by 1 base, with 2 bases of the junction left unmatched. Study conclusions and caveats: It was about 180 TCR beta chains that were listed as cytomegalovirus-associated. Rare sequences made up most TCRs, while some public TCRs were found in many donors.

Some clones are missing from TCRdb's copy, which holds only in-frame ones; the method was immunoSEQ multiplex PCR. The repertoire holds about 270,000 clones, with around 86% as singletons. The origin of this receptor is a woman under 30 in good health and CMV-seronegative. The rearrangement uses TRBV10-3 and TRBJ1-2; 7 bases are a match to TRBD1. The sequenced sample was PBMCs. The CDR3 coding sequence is TGTGCCATCAGCCGGGACAGTAACTATGGCTACACCTTC. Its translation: CAISRDSNYGYTF.